Below, 14 T cell receptor beta chains from the same sample are listed, as sequenced in a study of response to subunit inactivated influenza vaccine. TCRdb re-derived calls from the RT-PCR reads in MiXCR, one entry per CDR3 protein. Among more than 400,000 distinct CDR3 sequences, 9.5% to 12% were seen once, and the ten largest hold approximately 12%. This specimen consisted of PBMCs from blood, obtained roughly 45 days after vaccination. These receptors came from a man aged 50 to 60 who received an inactivated influenza vaccine.

Comment on this clonotype: This may arise from a read error, as a much more abundant clone is one base away. The chain joins TRBV5-1 to TRBJ2-1, with TRBD2 matching 10 bases. Per the germline V gene, CDR1 is SGHRS and CDR2 is YFSETQ. This CDR3 has 17 residues. V gave up 4 bases and J gave up 0 bases; unmatched junction bases: 7. The DNA for the CDR3 is TGCGCCAGCAGCACCAGTAGCGGGGGGTTCTCCTACAATGAGCAGTTCTTC. Protein sequence: CASSTSSGGFSYNEQFF.

This clonotype was observed at least ten times. V is TRBV24-1 and J is TRBJ2-5, with a weak D call TRBD1 (6 bases). The germline V and J ends were trimmed by 4 bases and 5 bases, with 10 bases remaining between them. The CDR3 loop spans 13 amino acids. Germline CDR1 and CDR2: KGHDR and SFDVKD. CDR3 in amino acids: CATSDRGYETQYF. CDR3 sequence (DNA): TGTGCCACCAGTGACAGGGGATACGAGACCCAGTACTTC.

This clonotype came up a few times. CDR3 DNA sequence: TGTGCCAGCAGCCAAGAAGGCAGGGTACTTGGCTACACCTTC. Its translation: CASSQEGRVLGYTF. The V and J genes are TRBV3-1 and TRBJ1-2, with D possibly being TRBD1 (5 bases). The CDR3 extends over 14 amino acids. V lost 0 bases and J 7 bases, leaving 12 bases between the germline ends. The germline CDR1 and CDR2 sequences are LGHDT and YNNKEL (reference sequence).

The chain joins TRBV2 to TRBJ2-7, with 7 bases lining up with TRBD2. Trimming removed 8 bases from V and 1 base from J; junction bases left unmatched: 5. The germline V gene has CDR1 SNHLY and CDR2 FYNNEI. CDR3 length equals 13 residues. CDR3 bases: TGTGCCAGCGGGGGGGACTTATCCTACGAGCAGTACTTC. Its protein product is CASGGDLSYEQYF.

The rearrangement links TRBV12-3 or TRBV12-4 to TRBJ2-7; TRBD2 is a possible D gene (6 bases). Trimming shortened V by 2 bases and J by 3 bases, and 8 bases separated the two germline ends. This CDR3 has 13 amino acids. The CDR3 DNA reads TGTGCCAGCAGTTTAATGCGGGGCTACGAGCAGTACTTC. Translated, it gives CASSLMRGYEQYF.

The table lists this clonotype with a few counts. This sequence joins TRBV20-1 and TRBJ2-5, with a tentative D call TRBD1 (5 bases). The CDR3 is made up of 14 amino acids. Germline V lookup: CDR1 DFQATT, CDR2 SNEGSKA (reference sequence). Deletions cut 0 bases from V and 5 bases from J, with 13 bases between. CDR3 sequence reads: CSARDLRGMETQYF. CDR3 nucleotide sequence: TGCAGTGCTAGAGATCTTAGGGGAATGGAGACCCAGTACTTC.

This clonotype was observed a few times. This chain uses TRBV30 with TRBJ2-6; tentatively, D is TRBD1 (5 bases). V was shortened by 7 bases and J by 0 bases, with 13 bases between the two germline ends. The length of the CDR3 is 15 residues. CDR1 is GTSNPN, CDR2 SVGIG, per germline (reference sequence). CDR3 amino acids: CASNTGLSGANVLTF. The CDR3 nucleotides read TGTGCCTCCAATACAGGTCTCTCTGGGGCCAACGTCCTGACTTTC.

This clonotype was detected only a few times. The chain couples TRBV11-2 to TRBJ1-3; D unclear. CDR1 and CDR2 (germline): SGHAT, FQNNGV. The CDR3 runs to 14 residues. Trimming cost V 1 base and J 6 bases, with 10 bases left between them. The CDR3 protein is CASSLGLRENTIYF. CDR3 nucleotides: TGTGCCAGCAGCTTAGGGCTCCGGGAAAACACCATATATTTT.

This clonotype was seen just once. The chain links TRBV10-1 to TRBJ2-3; D is uncertain. Per germline, CDR1 WNHNN and CDR2 SYGVQD (reference sequence). This CDR3 is built from 13 residues. V was trimmed by 3 bases and J by 4 bases, leaving 8 bases between them. For the CDR3, the DNA is TGCGCCAGCAGTGATTACTACTCAGATACGCAGTATTTT. It specifies CASSDYYSDTQYF.

There are a few counts of this clonotype. The CDR3 sequence is CATGGQGAAAQYF. The CDR3 coding sequence is TGTGCCACCGGAGGACAGGGAGCGGCTGCGCAGTATTTT. The rearrangement uses TRBV24-1 and TRBJ2-3; TRBD1 aligns across 8 bases. Germline CDR1 KGHDR, CDR2 SFDVKD. This CDR3 has 13 amino acids. J was trimmed by 10 bases and V by 9 bases; bases with no gene match: 11.

This clonotype was recorded a few times. The chain uses TRBV6-5 and TRBJ2-7, with D maybe TRBD1 (6 bases). V gave up 0 bases and J gave up 4 bases, with 13 bases separating them. Germline CDR1 and CDR2: MNHEY and SVGAGI. This CDR3 region has 15 residues. CDR3 region: CASSYSYRALYEQYF. The CDR3 DNA reads TGTGCCAGCAGTTACTCGTACAGGGCATTATACGAGCAGTACTTC.

This clonotype was recorded a few times. The CDR3 sequence: CASSSVMTGVQETQYF. The CDR3 DNA reads TGTGCCAGCAGCTCGGTAATGACAGGGGTGCAAGAGACCCAGTACTTC. The chain employs TRBV7-2 and TRBJ2-5, with TRBD1 identical over 8 bases. Unmatched junction bases numbered 9, after V lost 4 bases and J lost 2 bases. Looked up from germline, CDR1 is SGHTA and CDR2 is FQGNSA. There are 16 residues in the CDR3.

The gene calls are TRBV4-2 and TRBJ2-2, with TRBD2 as a possible D gene (5 bases). V shed 4 bases and J shed 5 bases, with 8 bases lying between them. Germline assignment: CDR1 LGHNA and CDR2 YNFKEQ. CDR3 length equals 13 residues. The CDR3 region has the DNA TGTGCCAGCAGCCGAGGACTTACCGGGGAGCTGTTTTTT. It yields the protein CASSRGLTGELFF.

With regard to this clonotype: A junction boundary mismatches the germline segment, possibly from a read error. The chain combines TRBV20-1 with TRBJ2-7, with 12 bases identical to TRBD2. The V gene's germline CDR1 is DFQATT and CDR2 SNEGSKA (reference sequence). This CDR3 spans 15 amino acids. Here the CDR3 DNA reads TGCAGTTCTAGAGTTGAGACTAGCGGGAGAAACGAGCAGTACTTC. Its protein product is CSSRVETSGRNEQYF.